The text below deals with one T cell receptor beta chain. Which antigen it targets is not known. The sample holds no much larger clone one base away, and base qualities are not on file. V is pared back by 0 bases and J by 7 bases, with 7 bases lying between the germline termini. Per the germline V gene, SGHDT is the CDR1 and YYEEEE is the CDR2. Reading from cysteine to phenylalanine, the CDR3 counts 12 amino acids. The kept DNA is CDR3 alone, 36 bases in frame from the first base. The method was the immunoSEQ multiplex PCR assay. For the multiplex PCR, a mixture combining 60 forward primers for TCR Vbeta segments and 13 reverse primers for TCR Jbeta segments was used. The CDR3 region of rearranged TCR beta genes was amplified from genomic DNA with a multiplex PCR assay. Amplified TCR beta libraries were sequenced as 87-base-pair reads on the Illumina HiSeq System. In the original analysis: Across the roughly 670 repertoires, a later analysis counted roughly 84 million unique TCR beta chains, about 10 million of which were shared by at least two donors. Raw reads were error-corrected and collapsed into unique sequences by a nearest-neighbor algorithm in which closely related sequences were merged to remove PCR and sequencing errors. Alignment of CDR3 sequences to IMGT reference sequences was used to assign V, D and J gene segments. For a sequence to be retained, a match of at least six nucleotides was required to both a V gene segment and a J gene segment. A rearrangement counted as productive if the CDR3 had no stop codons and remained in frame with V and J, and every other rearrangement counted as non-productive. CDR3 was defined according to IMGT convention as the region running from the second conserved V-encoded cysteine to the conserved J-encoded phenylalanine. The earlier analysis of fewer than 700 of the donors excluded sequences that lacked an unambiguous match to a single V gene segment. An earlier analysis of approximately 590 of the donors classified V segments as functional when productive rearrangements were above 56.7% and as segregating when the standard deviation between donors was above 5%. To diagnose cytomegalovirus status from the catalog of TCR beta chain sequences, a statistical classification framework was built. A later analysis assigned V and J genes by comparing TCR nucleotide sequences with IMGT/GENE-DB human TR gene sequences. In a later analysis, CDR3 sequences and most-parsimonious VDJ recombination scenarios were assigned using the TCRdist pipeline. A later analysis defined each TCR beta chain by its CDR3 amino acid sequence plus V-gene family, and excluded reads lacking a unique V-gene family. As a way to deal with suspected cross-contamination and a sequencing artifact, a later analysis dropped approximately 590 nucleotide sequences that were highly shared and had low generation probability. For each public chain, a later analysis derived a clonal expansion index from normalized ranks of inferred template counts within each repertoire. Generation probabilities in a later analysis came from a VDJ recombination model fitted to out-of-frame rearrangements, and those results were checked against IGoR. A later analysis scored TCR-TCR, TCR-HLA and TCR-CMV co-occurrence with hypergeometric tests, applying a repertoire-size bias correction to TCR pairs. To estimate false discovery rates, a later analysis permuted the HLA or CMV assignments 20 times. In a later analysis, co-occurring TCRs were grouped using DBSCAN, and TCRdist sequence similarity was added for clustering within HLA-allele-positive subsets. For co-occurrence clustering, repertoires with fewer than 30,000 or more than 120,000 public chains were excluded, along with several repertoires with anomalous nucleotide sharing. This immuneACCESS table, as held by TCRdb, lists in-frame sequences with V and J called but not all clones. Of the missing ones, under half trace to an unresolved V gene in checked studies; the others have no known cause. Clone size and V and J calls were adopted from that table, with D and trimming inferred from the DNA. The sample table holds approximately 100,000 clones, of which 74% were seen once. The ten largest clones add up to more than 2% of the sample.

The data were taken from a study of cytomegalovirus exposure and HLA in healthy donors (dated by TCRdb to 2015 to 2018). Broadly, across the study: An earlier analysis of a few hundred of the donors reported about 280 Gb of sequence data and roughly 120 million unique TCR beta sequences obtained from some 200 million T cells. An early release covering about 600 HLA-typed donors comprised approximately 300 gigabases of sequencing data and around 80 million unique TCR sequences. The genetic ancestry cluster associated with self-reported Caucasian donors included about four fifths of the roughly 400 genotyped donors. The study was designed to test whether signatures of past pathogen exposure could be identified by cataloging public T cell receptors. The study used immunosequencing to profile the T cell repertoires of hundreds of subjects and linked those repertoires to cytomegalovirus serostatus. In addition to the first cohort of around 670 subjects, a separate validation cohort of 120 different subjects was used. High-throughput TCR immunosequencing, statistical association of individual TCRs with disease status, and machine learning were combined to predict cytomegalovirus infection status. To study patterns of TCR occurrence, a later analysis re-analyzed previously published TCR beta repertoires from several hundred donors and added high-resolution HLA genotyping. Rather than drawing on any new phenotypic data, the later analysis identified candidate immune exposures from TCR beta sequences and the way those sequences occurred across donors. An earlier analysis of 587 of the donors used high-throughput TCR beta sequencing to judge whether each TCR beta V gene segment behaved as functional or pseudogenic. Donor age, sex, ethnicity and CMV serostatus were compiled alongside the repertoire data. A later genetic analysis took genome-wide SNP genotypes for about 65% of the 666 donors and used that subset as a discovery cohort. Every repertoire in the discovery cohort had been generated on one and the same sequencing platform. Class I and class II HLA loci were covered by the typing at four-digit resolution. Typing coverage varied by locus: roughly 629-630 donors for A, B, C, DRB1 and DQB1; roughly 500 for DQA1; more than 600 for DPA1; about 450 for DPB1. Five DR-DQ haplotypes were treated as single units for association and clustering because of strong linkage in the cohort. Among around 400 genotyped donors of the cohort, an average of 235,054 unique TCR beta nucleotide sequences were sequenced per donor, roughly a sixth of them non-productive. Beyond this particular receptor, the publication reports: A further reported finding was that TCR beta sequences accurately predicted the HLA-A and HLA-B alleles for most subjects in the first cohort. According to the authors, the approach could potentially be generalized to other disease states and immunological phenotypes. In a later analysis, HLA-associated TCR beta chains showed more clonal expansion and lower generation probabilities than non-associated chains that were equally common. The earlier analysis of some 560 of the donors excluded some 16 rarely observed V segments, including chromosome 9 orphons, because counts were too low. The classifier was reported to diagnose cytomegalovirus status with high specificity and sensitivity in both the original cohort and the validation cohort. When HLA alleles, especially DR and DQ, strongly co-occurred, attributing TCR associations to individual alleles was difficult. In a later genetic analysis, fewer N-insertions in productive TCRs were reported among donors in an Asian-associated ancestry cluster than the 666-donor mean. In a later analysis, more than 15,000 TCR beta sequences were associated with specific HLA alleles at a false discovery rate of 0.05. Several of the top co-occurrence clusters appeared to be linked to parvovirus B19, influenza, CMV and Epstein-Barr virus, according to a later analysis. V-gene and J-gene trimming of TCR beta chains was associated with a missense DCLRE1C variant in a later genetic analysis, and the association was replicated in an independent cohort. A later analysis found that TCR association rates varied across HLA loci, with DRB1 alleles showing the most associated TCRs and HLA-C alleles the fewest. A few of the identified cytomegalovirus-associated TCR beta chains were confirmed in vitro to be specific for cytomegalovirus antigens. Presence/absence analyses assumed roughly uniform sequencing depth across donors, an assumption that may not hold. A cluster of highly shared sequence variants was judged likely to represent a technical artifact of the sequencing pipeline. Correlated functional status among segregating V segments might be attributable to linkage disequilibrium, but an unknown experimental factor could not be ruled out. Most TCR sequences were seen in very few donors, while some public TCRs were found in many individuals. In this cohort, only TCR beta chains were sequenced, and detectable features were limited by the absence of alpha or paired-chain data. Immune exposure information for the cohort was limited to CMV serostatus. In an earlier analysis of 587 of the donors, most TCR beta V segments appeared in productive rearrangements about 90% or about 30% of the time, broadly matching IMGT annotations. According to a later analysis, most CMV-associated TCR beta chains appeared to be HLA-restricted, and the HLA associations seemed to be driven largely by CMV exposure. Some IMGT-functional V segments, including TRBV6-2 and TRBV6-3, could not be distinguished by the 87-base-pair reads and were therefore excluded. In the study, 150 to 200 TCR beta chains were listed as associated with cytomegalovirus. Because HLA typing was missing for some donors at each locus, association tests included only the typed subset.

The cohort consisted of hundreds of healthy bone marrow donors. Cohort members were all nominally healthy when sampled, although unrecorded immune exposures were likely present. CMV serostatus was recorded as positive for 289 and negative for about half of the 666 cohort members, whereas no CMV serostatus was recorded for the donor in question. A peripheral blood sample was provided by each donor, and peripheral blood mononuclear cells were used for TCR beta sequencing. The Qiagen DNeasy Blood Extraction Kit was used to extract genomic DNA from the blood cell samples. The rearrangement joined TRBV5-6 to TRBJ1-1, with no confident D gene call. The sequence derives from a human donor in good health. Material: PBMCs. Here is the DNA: TGTGCCAGCAGCTTGGGGCGAGGTGAAGCTTTCTTT. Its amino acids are CASSLGRGEAFF.